The next 15 T cell receptor beta chains were all read from a single sample in a study of blood T cell repertoires in COVID-19. TCRdb keeps only in-frame clones here, not all; method: immunoSEQ multiplex PCR. The repertoire consists of about 160,000 clones, with about four fifths occurring once and the leading ten covering roughly 18%. Sequencing was done on a sample of PBMCs or T cells enriched from blood (not recorded which). The receptors originated from a man in his sixties who had recovered from COVID-19.

The V call is TRBV24-1, the J call TRBJ2-3; the match to TRBD1 covers 7 bases. The CDR3 has 17 amino acids. The germline gives CDR1 KGHDR, CDR2 SFDVKD. V shed 6 bases and J 0 bases; nucleotides not matched to a gene: 11. In nucleotides, the CDR3 is TGTGCCACCAGTCCTTTGGGGACAGAGGGGAGCACAGATACGCAGTATTTT. Translated, it gives CATSPLGTEGSTDTQYF.

The chain employs TRBV18 and TRBJ2-7, with 9 nucleotides matching TRBD1. The CDR3 consists of 15 residues. Trimming at V came to 0 bases and at J to 7 bases, leaving 7 bases not matched to a gene. CDR1 KGHSH and CDR2 LQKENI come from the germline V gene. The CDR3 coding sequence is TGTGCCAGCTCACCACCGTCACAGGGGGCGAGGGAGCAGTACTTC. Translated: CASSPPSQGAREQYF. Complete variable domain (other parts from reference TRBV18 and TRBJ2-7): NAGVMQNPRHLVRRRGQEARLRCSPMKGHSHVYWYRQLPEEGLKFMVYLQKENIIDESGMPKERFSAEFPKEGPSILRIQQVVRGDSAAYFCASSPPSQGAREQYFGPGTRLTVT.

The chain carries TRBV28 and TRBJ1-2; TRBD1 agrees at 7 bases. The CDR3 consists of 13 residues. From germline, CDR1 is MDHEN and CDR2 SYDVKM. Germline trimming cut 7 bases from V and 4 bases from J; bases unmatched to any gene: 6. This CDR3 is CASNRDSLYGYTF. CDR3 coding DNA: TGTGCCAGCAACCGGGACAGCCTCTATGGCTACACCTTC.

The J gene is TRBJ2-5, the V gene TRBV2; no reliable D call. Germline V gives CDR1 SNHLY, CDR2 FYNNEI. The CDR3 sequence is 14 residues long. Trimming left V 4 bases short and J 2 bases short, with 11 bases between. The CDR3 loop reads CASSGGQLQETQYF. The CDR3 nucleotides read TGTGCCAGCAGTGGCGGCCAGCTTCAAGAGACCCAGTACTTC.

The rearrangement uses TRBV27 and TRBJ2-7; 11 bases fit TRBD2. The CDR3 has 15 residues. The V gene end was trimmed by 4 bases and the J gene end by 3 bases; junction bases not matched to a gene: 5. Germline V gene sequence: CDR1 MNHEY, CDR2 SMNVEV (reference sequence). The CDR3 is CASSWSGTSGYEQYF. CDR3 DNA: TGTGCCAGCAGTTGGTCCGGGACTAGCGGCTACGAGCAGTACTTC.

The chain is built from TRBV11-1 and TRBJ2-7, with 7 bases fitting TRBD1. CDR1 SGHAT and CDR2 FQDESV come from the germline V gene (reference sequence). V dropped 5 bases and J dropped 6; count of bases not matched to a gene: 13. This CDR3 has 15 residues. The CDR3 loop is CASSPNRGSLGEQYF. For the CDR3, the DNA is TGTGCCAGCAGCCCTAACAGGGGTTCCCTAGGCGAGCAGTACTTC.

This clone showed up just once. The chain recombines TRBV28 with TRBJ1-4; 10 nucleotides match TRBD1. Germline CDR1 reads MDHEN; CDR2 reads SYDVKM. The J segment lost 8 bases and the V segment lost 8 bases, leaving 5 bases of the junction unmatched. The CDR3 runs to 13 residues. CDR3 loop: CASYGTGVEKLFF. CDR3 DNA sequence: TGTGCCAGCTACGGGACAGGGGTAGAAAAACTGTTTTTT. Variable domain in full (rest from reference TRBV28 and TRBJ1-4): DVKVTQSSRYLVKRTGEKVFLECVQDMDHENMFWYRQDPGLGLRLIYFSYDVKMKEKGDIPEGYSVSREKKERFSLILESASTNQTSMYLCASYGTGVEKLFFGSGTQLSVL.

The rearrangement uses TRBV27 and TRBJ1-4; TRBD1 matches 7 bases. From germline, CDR1 is MNHEY and CDR2 SMNVEV (reference sequence). CDR3 length equals 15 residues. V lost 0 bases to trimming and J lost 6 bases; unmatched junction nucleotides: 4. CDR3 sequence: CASSLSTGEDEKLFF. Here the CDR3 DNA reads TGTGCCAGCAGTTTATCCACAGGGGAGGATGAAAAACTGTTTTTT. Drawing the rest from reference TRBV27 and TRBJ1-4, the complete variable domain is EAQVTQNPRYLITVTGKKLTVTCSQNMNHEYMSWYRQDPGLGLRQIYYSMNVEVTDKGDVPEGYKVSRKEKRNFPLILESPSPNQTSLYFCASSLSTGEDEKLFFGSGTQLSVL.

The genes are TRBV7-9 and TRBJ1-4; 9 nucleotides match TRBD1. This CDR3 region has 17 residues. V was clipped by 2 bases and J by 8 bases; unmatched bases: 12. Looked up from germline, CDR1 is SEHNR and CDR2 is FQNEAQ (reference sequence). CDR3 sequence: CASSLWDRASLEEKLFF. The DNA for the CDR3 is TGTGCCAGCAGCTTATGGGACAGGGCTAGTCTGGAGGAAAAACTGTTTTTT.

The CDR3 nucleotides read TGTGCCTCGAGGGGGGCGGGAGGATCTCACAATGAGCAGTTCTTC. Its protein product is CASRGAGGSHNEQFF. The chain carries TRBV25-1 and TRBJ2-1; 8 nucleotides agree with TRBD2. Trimming at V came to 11 bases and at J to 5 bases, leaving 14 bases not matched to a gene. CDR3 length: 15 residues. Germline CDR1 reads MGHDK; CDR2 reads SYGVNS.

V and J are TRBV29-1 and TRBJ1-1; the match to TRBD1 covers 7 bases. Trimming cost V 6 bases and J 4 bases; bases outside gene matches: 14. The germline gives CDR1 SQVTM, CDR2 ANQGSEA. The CDR3 covers 15 residues. The CDR3 region has the DNA TGCAGCGTCCGAAGCTTCACAGGGGTTAGCACTGAAGCTTTCTTT. It encodes CSVRSFTGVSTEAFF.

This sequence joins TRBV11-3 and TRBJ1-2, with D possibly TRBD1 on 5 matching bases. Germline loops: CDR1 SGHNT, CDR2 YENEEA. Between the trimmed V and J ends, which lost 2 bases and 6 bases, there was a span of 7 bases. This CDR3 contains 12 residues. CDR3 residues: CASSLQGDGYTF. DNA of the CDR3: TGTGCCAGCAGCTTACAGGGTGATGGCTACACCTTC.

The CDR3: CASSLGLTDTGELFF. The CDR3 region has the DNA TGCGCCAGCAGCCTTGGACTAACGGACACCGGGGAGCTGTTTTTT. The chain is built from TRBV4-1 and TRBJ2-2; D possibly corresponds to TRBD2 (6 bases). Germline lookup yields CDR1 MGHRA and CDR2 YSYEKL. There are 15 residues in the CDR3. The germline V and J ends were trimmed by 4 bases and 3 bases, with 12 bases remaining between them.

The chain has TRBV10-3 and TRBJ1-5, with D perhaps TRBD1 (6 bases). V lost 6 bases and J 5 bases, leaving 17 bases between the germline ends. CDR1 is ENHRY, CDR2 SYGVKD, per germline. The CDR3 is 15 residues long. The CDR3 region is CAIRDAGGVDQPQHF. In DNA form, the CDR3 reads TGTGCCATCAGGGATGCGGGGGGCGTGGATCAGCCCCAGCATTTT.

The rearrangement joins TRBV19 to TRBJ2-7; 7 bases line up with TRBD2. The CDR3 has 13 amino acids. CDR1 is LNHDA, CDR2 SQIVND, per germline (reference sequence). V was pared by 6 bases and J by 7 bases, with 9 bases of the junction left unmatched. The chain's CDR3 is CASSGGSPLEQYF. The CDR3 DNA is TGTGCCAGTAGCGGCGGGAGTCCGCTAGAGCAGTACTTC.